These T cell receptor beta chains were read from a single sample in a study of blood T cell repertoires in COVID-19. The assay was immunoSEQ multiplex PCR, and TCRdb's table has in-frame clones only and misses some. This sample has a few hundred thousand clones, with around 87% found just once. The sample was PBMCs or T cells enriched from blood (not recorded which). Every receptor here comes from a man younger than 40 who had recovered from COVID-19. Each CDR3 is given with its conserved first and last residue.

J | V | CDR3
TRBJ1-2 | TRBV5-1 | CASKETGGISYTF
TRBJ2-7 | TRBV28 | CASSLNAGMSEQYF
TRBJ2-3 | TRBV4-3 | CASSQDFSGGTDTQYF
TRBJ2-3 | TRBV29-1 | CSVEARLASSTDTQYF
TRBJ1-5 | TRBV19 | CASSIPPGGNQPQHF
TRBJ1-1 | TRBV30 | CAWATTGLHTEAFF
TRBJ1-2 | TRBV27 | CASSSDRGGYTF
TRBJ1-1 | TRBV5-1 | CASSLEISPRGAFF
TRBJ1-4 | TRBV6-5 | CASSSGQSNEKLFF
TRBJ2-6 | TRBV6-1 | CASSEGTGSGANVLTF
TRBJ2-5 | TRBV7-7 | CASSPPLGGETQYF
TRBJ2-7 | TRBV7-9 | CASSPRQGDYEQYF
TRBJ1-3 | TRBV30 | CAWSVDRGAGNTIYF
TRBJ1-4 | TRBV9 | CASSPFQQGVLFF
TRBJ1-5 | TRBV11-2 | CASSIQGGDQPQHF
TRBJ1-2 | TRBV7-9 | CASSLEAGLDGYTF
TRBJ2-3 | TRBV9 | CASSFQRGPTDTQYF
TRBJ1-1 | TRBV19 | CASILDSVNTEAFF
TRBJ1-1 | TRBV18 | CASSPRRTGENTEAFF
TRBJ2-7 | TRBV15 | CATSRATGSYEQYF
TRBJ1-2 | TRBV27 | CASSRAVREVDYGYTF
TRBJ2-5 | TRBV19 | CASSIGSGKETQYF
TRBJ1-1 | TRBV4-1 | CASSQGGPNTEAFF
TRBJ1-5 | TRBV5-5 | CASSVGTGHRNQPQHF
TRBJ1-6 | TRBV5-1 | CASSLGTGDNSPLHF